This T cell receptor beta chain came from a study of cytomegalovirus exposure and HLA in healthy donors. Study-wide results and limits: Researchers reported that a few CMV-associated chains were confirmed in vitro as CMV antigen-specific. Rarity characterized most TCR sequences, yet some public TCRs appeared in many donors. Among TCR beta chains, those listed as cytomegalovirus-associated numbered over 150.

About this clone: The antigen is unknown.

Measured with immunoSEQ multiplex PCR; TCRdb has only the in-frame clones, and not every one. The sample yields roughly 170,000 clones, roughly 80% seen once. These donors were members of the roughly 110-subject validation cohort, a group separate from the approximately 640-subject first cohort. Losses at the gene ends were 8 bases for V and 5 bases for J; bases not matched to a gene: 12. The CDR3 runs 16 residues. Per germline, CDR1 SNHLY and CDR2 FYNNEI. Sequences were obtained from PBMCs. This receptor was obtained from a woman aged 18-29 years in good health and CMV-seropositive. This chain uses TRBV2 with TRBJ1-4, with 9 bases fitting TRBD1. This chain's CDR3 is CASSDPGQGLNEKLFF. Written as DNA, the CDR3 is TGTGCCAGCTCTGACCCGGGACAGGGTCTGAATGAAAAACTGTTTTTT.